This TCR beta chain was captured in a study of CD8 T cells in ankylosing spondylitis. Notes on the study in general: Researchers report that disease-linked clones proved CD8+ and relatively rare in peripheral blood.

MiXCR, applied by TCRdb to the 5' RACE reads, yields one record per CDR3 protein. The table has 250,000 or so distinct CDR3 sequences, approximately 10% seen once. The table lists this clonotype with many counts. Its antigen remains unidentified. V trimming: 6 bases; J trimming: 8 bases; junction bases outside the gene matches: 14. The CDR3 runs 14 residues. CDR1 and CDR2 (germline): DFQATT, SNEGSKA (reference sequence). Sequencing was done on a sample of blood, either unsorted or a sorted T cell fraction (not recorded which). The clonotype was recovered from a male donor with ankylosing spondylitis or in good health (not recorded which). The rearrangement uses TRBV20-1 and TRBJ1-2; 8 bases are a match to TRBD1. The CDR3 bases are TGCAGTGCACGGTCCGGGACAGGCCTCGGGGGCTACACCTTC. It yields the protein CSARSGTGLGGYTF.